Sequencing of this TCR beta chain was carried out in a study of blood T cell repertoires in COVID-19. Overall study context: PBMCs, B-cell-depleted T cells, or T cells were the source of the cDNA or gDNA that made up the material.

The CDR3 length is 14 residues. The V gene lost 5 bases and the J gene lost 8 bases, with 18 bases spanning the gap. Germline CDR1 and CDR2: MNHEY and SVGAGI. Per the study methods: For nucleated cells, counts were estimated from reference gene primer amplification. Assay: immunoSEQ multiplex PCR; the TCRdb copy retains only in-frame clones and omits some. V, J and clone size derive from that table, while D and trimming were established from the DNA sequence. The sample holds hundreds of thousands of clones, 70% to 85% seen once. This clone came up a few times. This rearrangement joins TRBV6-5 to TRBJ1-2; weak D call: TRBD1 (6 bases). This sequence was found in a woman at least 80 years old with acute or convalescent COVID-19. The sequenced sample was peripheral blood. CDR3 DNA sequence: TGTGCCAGCAGTCCATCCGGGACAACCCAAGGCTACACCTTC. Protein product: CASSPSGTTQGYTF.